What follows are 17 T cell receptor beta chains derived from one specimen sequenced in a study of naive and memory T cell subsets. Treatment indicated: skin biopsy from PPD injection site in Mantoux-positive individual. An oligonucleotide containing a UMI was ligated to the 3' end of TCR cDNA. Ligated cDNA underwent four rounds of PCR with nested alpha and beta constant region primers and SP2. TCRdb re-called the UMI-ligation and nested PCR reads with MiXCR, one entry per CDR3 protein. The data contain 35,000 to 40,000 distinct CDR3 sequences, about 11% of them singletons. The sample consisted of skin, taken from a tuberculin skin test site. The receptors shown here come from an adult in good health.

The sample holds a few counts of this clonotype. This chain connects TRBV14 to TRBJ2-6, with D maybe TRBD2 (5 bases). The CDR3 runs to 14 residues. Trimming left V 4 bases short and J 2 bases short, with 6 bases between. CDR1 and CDR2 from the germline V gene are SGHDN and FVKESK. Here the CDR3 reads CASSRETGANVLTF. CDR3 DNA: TGTGCCAGCAGCCGGGAGACTGGGGCCAACGTCCTGACTTTC.

This chain links TRBV20-1 with TRBJ1-1; 7 positions match TRBD1. This CDR3 has 16 residues. Germline lookup yields CDR1 DFQATT and CDR2 SNEGSKA (reference sequence). Losses at the gene ends were 0 bases for V and 3 bases for J; bases not matched to a gene: 10. This CDR3 is CSARDGAGGGDTEAFF. The DNA of the CDR3 is TGCAGTGCTAGAGATGGAGCAGGGGGGGGGGACACTGAAGCTTTCTTT.

This clonotype was counted a few times. CDR3 nucleotides: TGTGCCAGCAGTTTTATCGGCAGGGATAGCAATCAGCCCCAGCATTTT. Translation gives CASSFIGRDSNQPQHF. The chain links TRBV28 to TRBJ1-5, with D maybe TRBD1 (5 bases). This CDR3 is built from 16 residues. The germline V and J ends were trimmed by 3 bases and 0 bases, with 12 bases remaining between them. Germline loops: CDR1 MDHEN, CDR2 SYDVKM.

This sequence joins TRBV6-1 and TRBJ2-3; maybe TRBD2 (6 bases). The germline V gene has CDR1 MNHNS and CDR2 SASEGT. Trimming removed 3 bases at V and 0 bases at J, with 13 bases between. CDR3 size: 16 residues. The CDR3 DNA is TGTGCCAGCAGTGATGTGAGCGGGCGGAGCACAGATACGCAGTATTTT. Translated, it gives CASSDVSGRSTDTQYF.

The sample holds a few counts of this clonotype. This rearrangement joins TRBV5-1 to TRBJ2-7; 7 positions match TRBD1. After removal of 4 bases from V and 0 bases from J, the junction contained 13 bases not matched to a gene. CDR3 length: 17 amino acids. Germline V gene sequence: CDR1 SGHRS, CDR2 YFSETQ. The CDR3 region is CASSPLKGQLLSYEQYF. CDR3 in DNA: TGCGCCAGCAGCCCCCTCAAGGGACAGCTTCTCTCCTACGAGCAGTACTTC.

This clonotype turned up a few times. The chain employs TRBV9 and TRBJ1-6; D unresolved. Germline V gene data show CDR1 as SGDLS and CDR2 as YYNGEE. V was cut by 0 bases and J by 3 bases, with 4 bases left in between. This CDR3 is built from 14 residues. CDR3 DNA: TGTGCCAGCAGCGTAGGGGACTATAATTCACCCCTCCACTTT. It encodes CASSVGDYNSPLHF.

This clonotype was seen only a few times. The rearrangement joins TRBV6-5 to TRBJ2-2; 11 positions agree with TRBD2. The CDR3 has 16 residues. J lost 2 bases, V lost 6 bases, and 5 bases had no gene match. Germline assignment: CDR1 MNHEY and CDR2 SVGAGI. The DNA for the CDR3 is TGTGCCAGCAGCCCGGGACTAGCGGTTAACACCGGGGAGCTGTTTTTT. Its translation: CASSPGLAVNTGELFF.

This clonotype was seen repeatedly, ten times or more. The chain carries TRBV13 and TRBJ2-6, with TRBD1 matching 9 bases. Germline V gives CDR1 PRHDT, CDR2 FYEKMQ (reference sequence). V was clipped by 1 base and J by 0 bases; unmatched bases: 10. The CDR3 runs 20 residues. This CDR3 is CASSLVWDRELSSGANVLTF. The CDR3 DNA follows: TGTGCCAGCAGCTTAGTTTGGGACAGGGAACTTAGCTCTGGGGCCAACGTCCTGACTTTC.

This clonotype was observed a few times. V and J are TRBV2 and TRBJ1-2; tentative D call: TRBD1 (5 bases). Germline V lookup: CDR1 SNHLY, CDR2 FYNNEI. The CDR3 length is 12 residues. V gave up 5 bases and J gave up 12 bases, with 16 bases separating them. The CDR3 DNA reads TGTGCCAGCAGTCTTCAGGGTTCGGGCGACACCTTC. This gives the protein CASSLQGSGDTF.

This clonotype has ten or more counts. J is TRBJ2-2 and V is TRBV30, with D tentatively TRBD1 (6 bases). V was clipped by 1 base and J by 3 bases, with 9 bases between them. Germline V CDR1 and CDR2: GTSNPN, SVGIG (reference sequence). The CDR3 has 14 amino acids. The chain's CDR3 is CAWSGTAHTGELFF. As DNA, the CDR3 is TGTGCCTGGAGTGGGACAGCCCACACCGGGGAGCTGTTTTTT.

This clonotype was detected many times. The chain couples TRBV5-1 to TRBJ1-2; no reliable D call. The CDR3 covers 14 residues. Germline CDR1 reads SGHRS; CDR2 reads YFSETQ. V was trimmed by 0 bases and J by 7 bases, leaving 13 bases between them. CDR3 in amino acids: CASSLGPAPSGYTF. Here the CDR3 DNA reads TGCGCCAGCAGCTTGGGACCCGCTCCAAGTGGCTACACCTTC.

The chain employs TRBV20-1 and TRBJ1-4; 7 nucleotides align to TRBD1. Germline V CDR1 and CDR2: DFQATT, SNEGSKA (reference sequence). V lost 1 base to trimming and J lost 3 bases; unmatched junction nucleotides: 5. There are 15 residues in the CDR3. The CDR3 here is CSARAGTASNEKLFF. Here the CDR3 DNA reads TGCAGTGCTAGAGCTGGGACAGCGTCTAATGAAAAACTGTTTTTT.

This clonotype showed up many times. The chain recombines TRBV7-3 with TRBJ1-1; D not certain. Germline CDR1 and CDR2: SGHTA and FQGTGA. V lost 5 bases and J lost 0, with 13 bases in between. This CDR3 spans 15 amino acids. CDR3 sequence: CASSPYPGVNTEAFF. The CDR3 DNA is TGTGCCAGCAGCCCCTATCCCGGGGTGAACACTGAAGCTTTCTTT.

V and J are TRBV24-1 and TRBJ2-3, with 8 bases identical to TRBD2. CDR3 size: 16 residues. Germline CDR1 is KGHDR and CDR2 is SFDVKD. With 4 bases clipped from V and 3 bases from J, the junction kept 8 bases outside the gene matches. CDR3 amino acids: CATSETGTSSTDTQYF. Here the CDR3 DNA reads TGTGCCACCAGTGAGACCGGGACTAGTAGTACAGATACGCAGTATTTT.

This clonotype has at least ten counts. The chain uses TRBV20-1 and TRBJ2-1; 10 nucleotides match TRBD2. From germline, CDR1 is DFQATT and CDR2 SNEGSKA (reference sequence). V shed 6 bases and J 3 bases; nucleotides not matched to a gene: 5. CDR3 length equals 14 residues. CDR3 nucleotide sequence: TGCAGTGCCCCCCGGACTAGCGGCTACAATGAGCAGTTCTTC. Translation: CSAPRTSGYNEQFF.

This clonotype occurred many times. The V and J genes are TRBV6-2 or TRBV6-3 and TRBJ1-2; a weak D match, TRBD1 (5 bases). Germline V gives CDR1 MNHEY, CDR2 SVGEGT. With 5 bases removed from V and 4 bases from J, the gap between germline ends came to 14 bases. The CDR3 totals 14 residues. The CDR3 DNA reads as TGTGCCAGCAGTACCCGACAGAGAATCTATGGCTACACCTTC. It specifies CASSTRQRIYGYTF.

This clonotype was counted many times. The V call is TRBV3-1, the J call TRBJ1-6; TRBD1 might be the D (6 bases). V was pared by 1 base and J by 9 bases, with 10 bases between. The V gene's germline CDR1 is LGHDT and CDR2 YNNKEL (reference sequence). The CDR3 runs to 14 residues. The CDR3 DNA sequence: TGTGCCAGCAGCCAAGTACAGGGCCGTTCACCCCTCCACTTT. Protein sequence: CASSQVQGRSPLHF.